The clone carrying this TCR beta chain turned up a few times. What it binds is unknown. The 5'RACE method, run with constant-segment primers, produced TCR alpha and TCR beta cDNA libraries (carrying sample barcodes and UMIs). One entry per CDR3 protein results from TCRdb running MiXCR on the 5' RACE reads. The table includes about 410,000 distinct CDR3 sequences, around 17% detected once. V shed 4 bases and J 6 bases; nucleotides not matched to a gene: 12. The CDR3 totals 17 residues. CDR1 and CDR2 from the germline V gene are SGHRS and YFSETQ. This sample is drawn from a study of T-cell memory formation after mild COVID-19. Notes on the study in general: CD4+ contracting clones were mainly CM and EM; CD8+ ones, EMRA. A second wave of clones peaked on day 37, and their SARS-CoV-2 specificity went unconfirmed.

The sequenced sample was PBMCs or a T cell subset sorted from them (not recorded which). The sequence came from a man younger than 35 who had mild COVID-19 (a few samples of this study predate the infection). Cell type and time point are not known. This sequence joins TRBV5-1 and TRBJ1-6, with 8 bases matching TRBD1. DNA of the CDR3: TGCGCCAGCAGCCTAGCAACCGGACAGGGAAGTAATTCACCCCTCCACTTT. It is translated as CASSLATGQGSNSPLHF. The full variable domain, completed using reference TRBV5-1 and TRBJ1-6, is KAGVTQTPRYLIKTRGQQVTLSCSPISGHRSVSWYQQTPGQGLQFLFEYFSETQRNKGNFPGRFSGRQFSNSRSEMNVSTLELGDSALYLCASSLATGQGSNSPLHFGNGTRLTVT.